The 8 T cell receptor beta chains below all came from one sample that was sequenced in a study of T cells in Graves' hyperthyroidism and ophthalmopathy. RNA transcripts gave rise to amplified TCR beta CDR3 regions. TCR CDR3 underwent first-round RT-PCR with the HTBI primer set. TCRdb passed the multiplex PCR reads through MiXCR, listing each CDR3 protein once. The sample yields around 420,000 distinct CDR3 sequences, around 14% seen once. What was sequenced was blood. These receptors were taken from a woman aged 18-29 years with Graves' hyperthyroidism.

The chain employs TRBV7-2 and TRBJ2-7, with 7 positions matching TRBD1. J was trimmed by 6 bases and V by 6 bases; bases with no gene match: 11. This CDR3 comprises 14 residues. CDR1 and CDR2 from the germline V gene are SGHTA and FQGNSA. The CDR3 reads CASRTGTETLEQYF. CDR3 sequence (DNA): TGTGCCAGCAGAACCGGGACAGAAACTCTCGAGCAGTACTTC.

J is TRBJ1-5 and V is TRBV12-3 or TRBV12-4, with TRBD1 matching 7 bases. This CDR3 contains 15 residues. V was pared by 6 bases and J by 3 bases, with 8 bases of the junction left unmatched. The CDR3 DNA sequence: TGTGCCAGCAGCCTTAACAGGGGCCCCAATCAGCCCCAGCATTTT. Protein product: CASSLNRGPNQPQHF.

Regarding this clonotype: A much larger clone lies a single base off, so this may be a read error. The rearrangement links TRBV5-4 to TRBJ2-2, with D maybe TRBD2 (6 bases). The V gene's germline CDR1 is SGHNT and CDR2 YYREEE (reference sequence). CDR3 length equals 13 residues. V lost 4 bases and J lost 8, with 12 bases in between. The CDR3 loop reads CASSRRAEGELFF. CDR3 nucleotides: TGTGCCAGCAGCCGGAGGGCTGAGGGGGAGCTGTTTTTT.

This sequence joins TRBV5-6 and TRBJ2-7; D possibly corresponds to TRBD1 (6 bases). V lost 4 bases and J lost 7, with 12 bases in between. CDR3 length: 12 residues. The germline CDR1 and CDR2 sequences are SGHDT and YYEEEE. Here the CDR3 reads CASSTGIWEQYF. CDR3 nucleotides: TGTGCCAGCAGCACAGGGATATGGGAGCAGTACTTC.

The chain carries TRBV7-9 and TRBJ2-1; 9 bases are a match to TRBD1. The CDR3 covers 15 residues. Germline assignment: CDR1 SEHNR and CDR2 FQNEAQ (reference sequence). J gave up 6 bases and V 9 bases, and 12 bases lay outside the gene matches. CDR3 DNA: TGTGCCAGTAGTCTTCGGGACAGGGTATTCAATGAGCAGTTCTTC. Its translation: CASSLRDRVFNEQFF.

This clonotype was detected a few times. As the CDR3 is not closed by the conserved phenylalanine or tryptophan, this likely results from a read error. The CDR3, as DNA: TGTGCCACCAGCAGAGCCGGACAGGGCAACTACGAGCAGTACCTC. Its translation: CATSRAGQGNYEQYL. V usage is TRBV15 and J usage is TRBJ2-7; 8 bases agree with TRBD1. CDR3 length equals 15 residues. Per germline, CDR1 LNHNV and CDR2 YYDKDF (reference sequence). Trimming removed 1 base from V and 3 bases from J; junction bases left unmatched: 5.

This clonotype appeared many times. The chain joins TRBV12-3 or TRBV12-4 to TRBJ2-1, with 10 bases identical to TRBD2. CDR3 size: 16 residues. V dropped 3 bases and J dropped 3; count of bases not matched to a gene: 5. CDR3 protein: CASSFPASGGYNEQFF. CDR3 in DNA: TGTGCCAGCAGTTTCCCCGCTAGCGGGGGCTACAATGAGCAGTTCTTC.

On this clonotype: A much larger clonotype is one base distant, so this may be a read error. V gene TRBV28 combines with J gene TRBJ2-1; 8 bases match TRBD1. The J call may be wrong; the DNA end is better matched by TRBJ2-7. Germline V CDR1 and CDR2: MDHEN, SYDVKM. There are 15 residues in the CDR3. CDR3: CASSSSGTGNNEQYF. The DNA for the CDR3 is TGTGCCAGCAGTTCCTCCGGGACAGGTAACAATGAGCAGTACTTC.